This T cell receptor (beta chain) was profiled in a study of OX40 agonist ivuxolimab in advanced cancers. Profiling relied on immunoSEQ multiplex PCR, and the TCRdb table lists in-frame clones only, not all of them. This sample has approximately 70,000 clones; roughly nine tenths occur once, and the top ten carry approximately 0.94%. This CDR3 is built from 15 residues. CDR1 and CDR2 (germline): SEHNR, FQNEAQ (reference sequence). V lost 5 bases, J lost 2 bases, and 13 bases lay in between. Specimen: CD4+ or CD8+ T cells sorted from blood, collected in a trial of the OX40 agonist ivuxolimab. This sequence joins TRBV7-9 and TRBJ2-1; weak D call: TRBD1 (6 bases). The source of this sequence is an adult with an advanced solid tumor such as melanoma, head and neck, liver or kidney cancer. The CDR3 reads CASSPTRTAYNEQFF. CDR3 bases: TGTGCCAGCAGCCCTACGAGGACAGCCTACAATGAGCAGTTCTTC.